The sequence of this T cell receptor (beta chain) was determined in a study of shared clonotypes between healthy human individuals. Findings of the study overall: Generation probabilities were higher for clonotypes shared across all four sorted-subset donors than for unshared ones.

Terminally differentiated effector memory CD45RA+ cells were excluded from the naive CD8 cells, which were CD45RO-negative and positively selected for CCR7. Produced via immunoSEQ multiplex PCR; TCRdb's table is partial and in-frame only. The sample contains hundreds of thousands of clones, around 96% of which appear only once. CDR3 length: 15 amino acids. Trimming took off 0 bases at V and 3 bases at J, with 9 bases between the two ends. Germline CDR1 is SGHAT and CDR2 is FQNNGV. About this clone itself: Antigen: not known.

The J gene is TRBJ1-5, the V gene TRBV11-2; possible D gene TRBD1, 6 bases. This sequence was found in a woman in her 30s in good health. The sample was naive CD8+ T cells sorted from blood. The CDR3 DNA reads TGTGCCAGCAGCTTAGAAGGGGGTGTCAATCAGCCCCAGCATTTT. This gives the protein CASSLEGGVNQPQHF. Full variable domain (remainder filled in from reference TRBV11-2 and TRBJ1-5): EAGVAQSPRYKIIEKRQSVAFWCNPISGHATLYWYQQILGQGPKLLIQFQNNGVVDDSQLPKDRFSAERLKGVDSTLKIQPAKLEDSAVYLCASSLEGGVNQPQHFGDGTRLSIL.